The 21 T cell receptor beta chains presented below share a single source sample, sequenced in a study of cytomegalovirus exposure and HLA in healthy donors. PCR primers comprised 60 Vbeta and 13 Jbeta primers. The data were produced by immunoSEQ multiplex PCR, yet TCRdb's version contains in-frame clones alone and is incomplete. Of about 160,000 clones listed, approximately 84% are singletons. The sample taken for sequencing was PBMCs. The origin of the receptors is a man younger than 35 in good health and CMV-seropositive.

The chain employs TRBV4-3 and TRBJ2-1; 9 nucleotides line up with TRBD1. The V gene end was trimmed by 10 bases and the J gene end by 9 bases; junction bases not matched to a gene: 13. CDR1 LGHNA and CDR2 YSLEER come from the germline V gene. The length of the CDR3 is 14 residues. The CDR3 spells CATSNRTGAIEQFF. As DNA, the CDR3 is TGCGCCACCTCAAACCGGACAGGGGCAATTGAGCAGTTCTTC.

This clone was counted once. CDR3 coding DNA: TGCGCCAGCAGCAGGGCACTAGCGGGGGGAACGAATGAGCAGTTCTTC. Amino acid sequence: CASSRALAGGTNEQFF. This sequence joins TRBV5-1 and TRBJ2-1; 12 bases match TRBD2. The junction had 9 bases not matched to a gene; V was cut back by 4 bases and J by 7 bases. The germline V gene has CDR1 SGHRS and CDR2 YFSETQ. The CDR3 runs 16 residues. The whole variable domain, filled in from reference TRBV5-1 and TRBJ2-1, reads KAGVTQTPRYLIKTRGQQVTLSCSPISGHRSVSWYQQTPGQGLQFLFEYFSETQRNKGNFPGRFSGRQFSNSRSEMNVSTLELGDSALYLCASSRALAGGTNEQFFGPGTRLTVL.

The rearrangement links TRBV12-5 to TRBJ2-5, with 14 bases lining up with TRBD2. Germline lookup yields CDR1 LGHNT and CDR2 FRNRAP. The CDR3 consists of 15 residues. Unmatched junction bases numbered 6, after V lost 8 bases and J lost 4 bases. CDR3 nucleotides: TGTGCTAGTAGCAGAGGGACTAGCGGGGGAGAGACCCAGTACTTC. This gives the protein CASSRGTSGGETQYF.

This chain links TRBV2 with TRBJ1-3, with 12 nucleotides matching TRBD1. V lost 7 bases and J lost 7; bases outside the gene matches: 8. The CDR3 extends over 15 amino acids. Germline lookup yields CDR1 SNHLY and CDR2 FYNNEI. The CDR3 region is CASTGGTGGRNTIYF. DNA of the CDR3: TGTGCCAGCACAGGAGGGACAGGGGGCAGGAACACCATATATTTT.

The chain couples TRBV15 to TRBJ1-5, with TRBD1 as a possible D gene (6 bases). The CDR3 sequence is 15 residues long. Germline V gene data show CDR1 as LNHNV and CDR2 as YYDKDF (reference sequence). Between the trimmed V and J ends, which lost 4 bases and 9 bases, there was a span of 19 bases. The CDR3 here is CATSTEGGGRGPQHF. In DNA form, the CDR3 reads TGTGCCACCAGCACAGAGGGGGGAGGAAGGGGGCCCCAGCATTTT. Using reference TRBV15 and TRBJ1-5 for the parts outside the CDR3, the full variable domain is DAMVIQNPRYQVTQFGKPVTLSCSQTLNHNVMYWYQQKSSQAPKLLFHYYDKDFNNEADTPDNFQSRRPNTSFCFLDIRSPGLGDTAMYLCATSTEGGGRGPQHFGDGTRLSIL.

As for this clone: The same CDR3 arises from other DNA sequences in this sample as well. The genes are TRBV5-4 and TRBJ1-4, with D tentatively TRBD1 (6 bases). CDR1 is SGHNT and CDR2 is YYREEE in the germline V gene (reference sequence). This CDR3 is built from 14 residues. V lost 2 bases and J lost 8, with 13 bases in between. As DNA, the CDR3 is TGTGCCAGCAGCTTACAGGGCCCAGGGGAAAAACTGTTTTTT. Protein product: CASSLQGPGEKLFF.

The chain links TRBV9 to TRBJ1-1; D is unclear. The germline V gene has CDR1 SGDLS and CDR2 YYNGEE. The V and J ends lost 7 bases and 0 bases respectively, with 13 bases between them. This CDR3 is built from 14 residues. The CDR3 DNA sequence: TGTGCCAGCGGCGCCGGGGAGTTGAACACTGAAGCTTTCTTT. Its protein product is CASGAGELNTEAFF.

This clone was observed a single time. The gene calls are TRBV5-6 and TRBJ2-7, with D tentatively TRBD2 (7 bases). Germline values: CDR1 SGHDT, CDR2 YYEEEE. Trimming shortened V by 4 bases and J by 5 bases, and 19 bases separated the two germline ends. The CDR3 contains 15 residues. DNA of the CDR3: TGTGCCAGCAGCCCTGGGGGGGCCGCTTCTCACGAGCAGTACTTC. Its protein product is CASSPGGAASHEQYF. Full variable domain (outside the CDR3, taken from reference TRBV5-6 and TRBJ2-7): DAGVTQSPTHLIKTRGQQVTLRCSPKSGHDTVSWYQQALGQGPQFIFQYYEEEERQRGNFPDRFSGHQFPNYSSELNVNALLLGDSALYLCASSPGGAASHEQYFGPGTRLTVT.

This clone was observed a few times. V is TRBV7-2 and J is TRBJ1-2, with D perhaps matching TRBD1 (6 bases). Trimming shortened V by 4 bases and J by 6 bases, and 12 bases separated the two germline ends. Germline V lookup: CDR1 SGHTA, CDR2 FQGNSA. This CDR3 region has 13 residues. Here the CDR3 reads CASSSRDTNGYTF. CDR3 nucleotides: TGTGCCAGCAGCTCCCGGGACACTAATGGCTACACCTTC.

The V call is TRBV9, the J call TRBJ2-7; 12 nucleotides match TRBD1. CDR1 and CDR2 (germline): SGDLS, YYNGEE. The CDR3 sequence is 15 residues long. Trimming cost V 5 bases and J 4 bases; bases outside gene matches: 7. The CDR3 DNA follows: TGTGCCAGCAGTGAGGGGACAGGGGGCGCGTACGAGCAGTACTTC. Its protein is CASSEGTGGAYEQYF.

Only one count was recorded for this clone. Here the CDR3 DNA reads TGTGCCAGCAGCTACCTACAGGGGACTGAAGCTTTCTTT. This codes for CASSYLQGTEAFF. The chain recombines TRBV7-2 with TRBJ1-1; 7 bases align to TRBD1. Germline-derived CDR1 and CDR2 are SGHTA and FQGNSA. This CDR3 is 13 amino acids long. Unmatched junction bases numbered 4, after V lost 4 bases and J lost 5 bases.

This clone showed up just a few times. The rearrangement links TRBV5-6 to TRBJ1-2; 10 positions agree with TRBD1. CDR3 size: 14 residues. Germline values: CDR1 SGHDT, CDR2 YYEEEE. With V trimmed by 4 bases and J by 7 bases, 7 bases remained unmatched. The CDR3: CASSGRDRGGGYTF. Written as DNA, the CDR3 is TGTGCCAGCAGCGGCCGGGACAGGGGAGGTGGCTACACCTTC.

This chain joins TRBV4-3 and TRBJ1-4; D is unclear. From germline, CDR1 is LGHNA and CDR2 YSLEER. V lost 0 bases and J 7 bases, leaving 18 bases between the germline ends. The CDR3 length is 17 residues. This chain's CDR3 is CASSQDHSEGLSEKLFF. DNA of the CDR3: TGCGCCAGCAGCCAAGATCATAGCGAAGGGTTGAGTGAAAAACTGTTTTTT.

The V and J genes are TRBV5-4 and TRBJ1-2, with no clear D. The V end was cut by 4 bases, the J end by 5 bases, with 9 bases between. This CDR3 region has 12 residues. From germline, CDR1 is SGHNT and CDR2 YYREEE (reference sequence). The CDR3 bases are TGTGCCAGCAGCGGTGGAGGGTATGGCTACACCTTC. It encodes CASSGGGYGYTF.

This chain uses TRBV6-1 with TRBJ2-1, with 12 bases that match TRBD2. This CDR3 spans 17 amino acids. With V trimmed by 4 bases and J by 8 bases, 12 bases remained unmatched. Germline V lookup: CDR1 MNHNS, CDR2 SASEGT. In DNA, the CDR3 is TGTGCCAGCAGTGGTTCTAGCGGGGGGGCCTTATTCGATGAGCAGTTCTTC. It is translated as CASSGSSGGALFDEQFF.

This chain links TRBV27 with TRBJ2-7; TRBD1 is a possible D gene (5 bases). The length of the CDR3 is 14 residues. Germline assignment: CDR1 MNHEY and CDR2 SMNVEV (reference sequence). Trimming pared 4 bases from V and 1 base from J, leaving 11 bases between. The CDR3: CASSSVQGSYEQYF. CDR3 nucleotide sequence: TGTGCCAGCAGTTCCGTCCAGGGTTCCTACGAGCAGTACTTC.

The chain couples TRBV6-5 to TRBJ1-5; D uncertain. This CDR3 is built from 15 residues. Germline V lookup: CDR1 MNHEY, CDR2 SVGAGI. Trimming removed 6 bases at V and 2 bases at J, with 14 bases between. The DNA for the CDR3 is TGTGCCAGCAGAAACGGCGGTGGAGGCAATCAGCCCCAGCATTTT. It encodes CASRNGGGGNQPQHF.

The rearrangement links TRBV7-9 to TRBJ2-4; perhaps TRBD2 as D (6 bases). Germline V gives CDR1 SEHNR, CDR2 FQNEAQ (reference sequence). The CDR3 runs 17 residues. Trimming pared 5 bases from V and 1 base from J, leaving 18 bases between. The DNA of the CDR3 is TGTGCCAGCAGCCGTACTTTGGGCGGGGAGGCCAAAAACATTCAGTACTTC. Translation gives CASSRTLGGEAKNIQYF.

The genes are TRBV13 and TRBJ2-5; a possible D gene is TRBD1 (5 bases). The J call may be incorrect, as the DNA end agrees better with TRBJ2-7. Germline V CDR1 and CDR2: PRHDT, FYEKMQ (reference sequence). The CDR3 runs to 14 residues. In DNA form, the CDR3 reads TGTGCCAGCAGCTCTGACAGTACCTCTTACGAGCAGTACTTC. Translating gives CASSSDSTSYEQYF.

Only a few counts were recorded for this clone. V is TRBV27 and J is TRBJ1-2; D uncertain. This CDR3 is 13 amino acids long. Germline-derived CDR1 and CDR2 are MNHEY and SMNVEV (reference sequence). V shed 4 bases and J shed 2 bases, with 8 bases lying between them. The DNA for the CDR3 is TGTGCCAGCAGTTACGGGGAAAACTATGGCTACACCTTC. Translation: CASSYGENYGYTF.

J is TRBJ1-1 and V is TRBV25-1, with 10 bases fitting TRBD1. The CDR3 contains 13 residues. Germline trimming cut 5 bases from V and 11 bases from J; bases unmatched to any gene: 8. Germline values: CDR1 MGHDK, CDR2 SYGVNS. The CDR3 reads CASSPRDRGQAFF. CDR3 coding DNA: TGTGCCAGCAGTCCCAGGGACAGGGGACAGGCTTTCTTT.